These T cell receptor beta chains were read from a single sample in a study of blood T cell repertoires in COVID-19. The table came from immunoSEQ multiplex PCR; TCRdb's copy has only in-frame clones and leaves some out. The data hold 500,000 or so clones, with about nine tenths observed a single time. What was sequenced was PBMCs or T cells enriched from blood (not recorded which). All receptors come from a woman younger than 30 who had recovered from COVID-19. The CDR3 runs from the conserved cysteine through the conserved F or W. Fields, in order: clone size, J gene, V gene, D gene, CDR3 protein, CDR3 DNA. D genes are given only for firm matches. The size field is filled for only some rows; it gives once, few, many or a size class.

. | TRBJ2-7 | TRBV7-8 | TRBD2 | CASSLMILAASEQYF | TGTGCCAGCAGCTTAATGATACTAGCGGCGAGCGAGCAGTACTTC
few | TRBJ1-1 | TRBV18 | . | CASSPGQNTEAFF | TGTGCCAGCTCACCTGGGCAGAACACTGAAGCTTTCTTT
. | TRBJ2-6 | TRBV4-1 | . | CASSQFWAGGANVLTF | TGCGCCAGCAGCCAATTTTGGGCAGGAGGGGCCAACGTCCTGACTTTC
. | TRBJ1-1 | TRBV5-1 | . | CASSSGGGSTEAFF | TGCGCCAGCAGCTCGGGAGGGGGGAGCACTGAAGCTTTCTTT
. | TRBJ2-7 | TRBV21-1 | . | CASSKDQSEGARPRDEQYF | TGTGCCAGCAGCAAAGATCAAAGTGAGGGGGCGCGGCCACGGGACGAGCAGTACTTC
many | TRBJ2-5 | TRBV6-1 | . | CASSEGPLQGLGETQYF | TGTGCCAGCAGTGAAGGGCCCCTGCAGGGCCTCGGAGAGACCCAGTACTTC
. | TRBJ2-5 | TRBV7-9 | TRBD2 | CASSSGRGFMYQETQYF | TGTGCCAGCAGCTCTGGGCGGGGGTTCATGTACCAAGAGACCCAGTACTTC
once | TRBJ1-2 | TRBV12-5 | . | CASGLEVSGGYTF | TGTGCTAGTGGTTTGGAGGTTTCGGGGGGCTACACCTTC
few | TRBJ1-1 | TRBV7-9 | . | CASSLWQLTTGLNTEAFF | TGTGCCAGCAGCTTATGGCAACTAACGACGGGGTTGAACACTGAAGCTTTCTTT
. | TRBJ1-6 | TRBV6-5 | . | CASSYRDTNSPLHF | TGTGCCAGCAGTTACCGGGACACTAATTCACCCCTCCACTTT
. | TRBJ1-5 | TRBV4-1 | TRBD1 | CASSRRTGNDQPQHF | TGCGCCAGCAGCCGCCGGACAGGGAATGATCAGCCCCAGCATTTT
. | TRBJ2-7 | TRBV7-2 | . | CASSTNRASWEQYF | TGTGCCAGCAGCACTAACAGGGCGTCGTGGGAGCAGTACTTC
. | TRBJ1-5 | TRBV10-3 | . | CAISEAQLSNQPQHF | TGTGCCATCAGTGAGGCACAGCTTAGCAATCAGCCCCAGCATTTT
. | TRBJ1-3 | TRBV11-2 | . | CASSSAGTKQLGNTIYF | TGTGCCAGCAGCTCAGCCGGGACAAAACAACTAGGAAACACCATATATTTT
. | TRBJ2-7 | TRBV5-1 | TRBD2 | CASSLIVAGDYEQYF | TGCGCCAGCAGCTTAATTGTCGCGGGAGACTACGAGCAGTACTTC
. | TRBJ1-3 | TRBV19 | . | CASSHDTGNTIYF | TGTGCCAGTAGCCACGACACAGGAAACACCATATATTTT
. | TRBJ2-3 | TRBV5-1 | TRBD2 | CASSTGTSGTDTQYF | TGCGCCAGCAGCACCGGGACTAGCGGCACAGATACGCAGTATTTT
. | TRBJ1-4 | TRBV28 | . | CASSSGQRGEKLFF | TGTGCCAGCAGTTCCGGGCAGAGGGGGGAAAAACTGTTTTTT
. | TRBJ2-1 | TRBV5-1 | . | CASSRMSTAITNEQFF | TGCGCCAGCAGCCGTATGTCGACAGCCATCACTAATGAGCAGTTCTTC
. | TRBJ2-7 | TRBV11-2 | . | CASTLSRGLTYEQYF | TGTGCCAGCACCTTGAGCCGGGGTCTCACCTACGAGCAGTACTTC
. | TRBJ1-4 | TRBV7-9 | . | CASSSGTNEKLFF | TGTGCCAGCAGTTCCGGGACTAATGAAAAACTGTTTTTT
. | TRBJ2-5 | TRBV11-2 | TRBD2 | CASSLEGGLAGAEETQYF | TGTGCCAGCAGCTTAGAAGGAGGACTAGCGGGGGCGGAAGAGACCCAGTACTTC
. | TRBJ1-2 | TRBV28 | . | CASSLGDTGSNYGYTF | TGTGCCAGCAGTTTGGGGGACACGGGATCCAACTATGGCTACACCTTC
. | TRBJ1-2 | TRBV5-1 | TRBD1 | CASSLGTGPSTGYTF | TGCGCCAGCAGCTTGGGGACAGGACCTTCGACTGGCTACACCTTC
. | TRBJ1-1 | TRBV7-3 | . | CASSLNRGSEAFF | TGTGCCAGCAGCTTAAATAGGGGCAGTGAAGCTTTCTTT
. | TRBJ1-2 | TRBV19 | TRBD1 | CASSIRTGTNYGYTF | TGTGCCAGTAGTATTAGGACAGGGACTAACTATGGCTACACCTTC
. | TRBJ2-7 | TRBV6-1 | TRBD1 | CASSEALGGEVEEQYF | TGTGCCAGCAGTGAAGCCTTAGGGGGCGAAGTGGAAGAGCAGTACTTC
once | TRBJ2-5 | TRBV5-4 | . | CASSLAGSQETQYF | TGTGCCAGCAGCTTGGCCGGGAGCCAAGAGACCCAGTACTTC
. | TRBJ2-3 | TRBV3-1/TRBV3-2 | TRBD2 | CASSLGLAGGLTDTQYF | TGTGCCAGCAGCCTAGGACTAGCGGGGGGGCTAACAGATACGCAGTATTTT
. | TRBJ1-1 | TRBV5-1 | . | CASSPGQLKNTEAFF | TGCGCCAGCAGCCCAGGACAGCTAAAGAACACTGAAGCTTTCTTT
few | TRBJ1-6 | TRBV27 | . | CASRAGFSSPLHF | TGTGCCAGCAGGGCAGGGTTTTCTTCACCCCTCCACTTT
. | TRBJ1-2 | TRBV7-2 | TRBD1 | CASSPAGGGYTF | TGTGCCAGCAGTCCCGCAGGGGGTGGCTACACCTTC
. | TRBJ1-6 | TRBV7-9 | TRBD1 | CASSPTRQGGSPLHF | TGTGCCAGCAGCCCCACCCGACAGGGAGGTTCACCCCTCCACTTT
few | TRBJ2-2 | TRBV15 | . | CATSRDWGQNTGELFF | TGTGCCACCAGCAGAGATTGGGGACAGAACACCGGGGAGCTGTTTTTT
. | TRBJ2-1 | TRBV5-4 | TRBD1 | CASSWGTVSSYNEQFF | TGTGCCAGCAGCTGGGGGACAGTGAGCTCCTACAATGAGCAGTTCTTC
few | TRBJ1-6 | TRBV11-2 | TRBD1 | CASRKTGGKRSPLHF | TGTGCCAGCAGGAAGACAGGGGGCAAGAGGTCACCCCTCCACTTT
. | TRBJ2-5 | TRBV18 | . | CASSDDRDQETQYF | TGTGCCAGCTCAGATGACAGAGACCAAGAGACCCAGTACTTC
. | TRBJ2-1 | TRBV28 | . | CASSPNRATGEQFF | TGTGCCAGCAGCCCTAACAGGGCCACGGGTGAGCAGTTCTTC
. | TRBJ1-5 | TRBV5-1 | . | CASSAQGNQPQHF | TGCGCCAGCAGCGCCCAGGGCAATCAGCCCCAGCATTTT
few | TRBJ1-1 | TRBV28 | . | CASSSPVYTEAFF | TGTGCCAGCAGTTCCCCCGTCTACACTGAAGCTTTCTTT